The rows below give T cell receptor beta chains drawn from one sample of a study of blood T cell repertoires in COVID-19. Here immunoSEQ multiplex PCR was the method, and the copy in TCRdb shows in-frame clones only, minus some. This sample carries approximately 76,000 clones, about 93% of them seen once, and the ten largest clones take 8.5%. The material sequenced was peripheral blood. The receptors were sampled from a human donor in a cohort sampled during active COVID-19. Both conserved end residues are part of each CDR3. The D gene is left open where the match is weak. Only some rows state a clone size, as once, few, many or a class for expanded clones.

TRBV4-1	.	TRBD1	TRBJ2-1	TGCGCCAGCAGCCAAGCGATGACAGGGAACCACAATGAGCAGTTCTTC	CASSQAMTGNHNEQFF
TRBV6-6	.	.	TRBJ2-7	TGTGCCAGCAGTTACTCCGGGGGAGATCTCGAGCAGTACTTC	CASSYSGGDLEQYF
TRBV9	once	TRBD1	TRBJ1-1	TGTGCCAGCAGCGTACGCCCGGGACAGGGCAGCACTGAAGCTTTCTTT	CASSVRPGQGSTEAFF
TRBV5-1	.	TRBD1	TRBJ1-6	TGCGCCAGCAGCTTGCGCCAGCCGGGACAGGGGACTTCACCCCTCCACTTT	CASSLRQPGQGTSPLHF
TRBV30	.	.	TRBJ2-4	TGTGCCTGGAGTGGAGGGAGGACAGGTGCGGACATTCAGTACTTC	CAWSGGRTGADIQYF
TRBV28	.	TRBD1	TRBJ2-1	TGTGCCAGCACCTCCGGGACAGACTACAATGAGCAGTTCTTC	CASTSGTDYNEQFF
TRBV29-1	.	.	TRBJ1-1	TGCAGCGTCCGAGCCGTTGCCTTTAACACTGAAGCTTTCTTT	CSVRAVAFNTEAFF
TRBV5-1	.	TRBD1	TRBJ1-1	TGCGCCAGCAGCTTGAGACAGGGGCGGACTGAAGCTTTCTTT	CASSLRQGRTEAFF
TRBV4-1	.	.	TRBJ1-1	TGCGCCAGCAGCCATGCACAGGGCCCCACTGAAGCTTTCTTT	CASSHAQGPTEAFF
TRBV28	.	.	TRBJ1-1	TGTGCCACCACAATCAACACTGAAGCTTTCTTT	CATTINTEAFF
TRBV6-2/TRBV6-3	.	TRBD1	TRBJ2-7	TGTGCCAGCAGTTATTCCGACAGGGCCTCTGGGGAGCAGTACTTC	CASSYSDRASGEQYF
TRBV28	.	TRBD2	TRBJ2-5	TGTGCCAGCAGTTTCGTGCGGGGGGGACAAGAGACCCAGTACTTC	CASSFVRGGQETQYF
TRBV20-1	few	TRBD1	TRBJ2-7	TGCAGTGCTAGTGCCCCGGACAGGGGACACGAGCAGTACTTC	CSASAPDRGHEQYF
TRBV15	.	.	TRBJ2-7	TGTGCCACCAGCAGAGATGCAAGCCGACAGTACTTC	CATSRDASRQYF
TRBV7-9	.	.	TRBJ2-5	TGTGCCAGCAGCTACGGCAGGGAGACCCAGTACTTC	CASSYGRETQYF
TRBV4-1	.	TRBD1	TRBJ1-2	TGCGCCAGCAGCCAAGTAGGAGACAGGGACGACTATGGCTACACCTTC	CASSQVGDRDDYGYTF
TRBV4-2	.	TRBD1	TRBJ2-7	TGTGCCAGCAGCCGCTTTCTACAGGGGTCAAGCTCCTACGAGCAGTACTTC	CASSRFLQGSSSYEQYF